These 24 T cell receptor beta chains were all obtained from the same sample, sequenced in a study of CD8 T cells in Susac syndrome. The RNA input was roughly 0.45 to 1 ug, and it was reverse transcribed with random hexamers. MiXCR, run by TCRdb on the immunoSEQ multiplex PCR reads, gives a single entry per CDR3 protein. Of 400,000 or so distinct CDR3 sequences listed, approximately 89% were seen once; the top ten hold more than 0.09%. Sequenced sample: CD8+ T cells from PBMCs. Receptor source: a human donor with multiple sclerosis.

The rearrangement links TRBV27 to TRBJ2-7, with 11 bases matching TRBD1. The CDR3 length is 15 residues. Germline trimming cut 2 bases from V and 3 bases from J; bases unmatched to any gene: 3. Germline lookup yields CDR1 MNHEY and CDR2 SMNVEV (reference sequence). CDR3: CASSLVGQGDYEQYF. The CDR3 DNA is TGTGCCAGCAGTTTAGTGGGACAGGGGGACTACGAGCAGTACTTC.

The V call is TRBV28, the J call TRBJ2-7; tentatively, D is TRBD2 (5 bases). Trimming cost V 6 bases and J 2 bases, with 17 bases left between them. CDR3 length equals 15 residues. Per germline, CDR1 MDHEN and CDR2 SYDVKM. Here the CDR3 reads CASRQDSSSTYEQYF. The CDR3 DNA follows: TGTGCCAGCAGGCAGGACTCTTCTTCAACCTACGAGCAGTACTTC.

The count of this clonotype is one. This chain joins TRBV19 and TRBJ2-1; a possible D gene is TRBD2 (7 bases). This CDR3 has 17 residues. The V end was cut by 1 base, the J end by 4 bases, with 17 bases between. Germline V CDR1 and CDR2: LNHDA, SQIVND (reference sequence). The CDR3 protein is CASSIVGGALGYNEQFF. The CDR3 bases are TGTGCCAGTAGTATAGTGGGGGGGGCTTTGGGGTACAATGAGCAGTTCTTC.

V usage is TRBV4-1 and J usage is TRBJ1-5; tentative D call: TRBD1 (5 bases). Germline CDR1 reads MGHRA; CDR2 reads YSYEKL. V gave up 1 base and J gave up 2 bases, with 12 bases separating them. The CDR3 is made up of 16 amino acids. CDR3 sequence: CASSQVPDNRNQPQHF. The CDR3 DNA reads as TGCGCCAGCAGCCAAGTTCCGGACAACCGCAATCAGCCCCAGCATTTT.

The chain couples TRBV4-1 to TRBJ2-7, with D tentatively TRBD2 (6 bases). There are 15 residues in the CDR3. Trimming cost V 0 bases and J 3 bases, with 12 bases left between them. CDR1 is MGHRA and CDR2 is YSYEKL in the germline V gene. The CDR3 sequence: CASSQESTRYYEQYF. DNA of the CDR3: TGCGCCAGCAGCCAAGAATCGACTAGATACTACGAGCAGTACTTC.

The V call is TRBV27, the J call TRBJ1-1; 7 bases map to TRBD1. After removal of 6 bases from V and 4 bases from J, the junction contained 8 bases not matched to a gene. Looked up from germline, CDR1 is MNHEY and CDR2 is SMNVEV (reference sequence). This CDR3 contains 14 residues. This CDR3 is CASSLTGAATEAFF. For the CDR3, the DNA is TGTGCCAGCAGCCTAACAGGGGCGGCCACTGAAGCTTTCTTT.

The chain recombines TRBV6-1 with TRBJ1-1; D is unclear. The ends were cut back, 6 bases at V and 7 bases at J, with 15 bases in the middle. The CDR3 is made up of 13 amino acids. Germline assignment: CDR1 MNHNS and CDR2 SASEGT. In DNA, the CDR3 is TGTGCCAGCAGGGCTAGTGGGGAGAATGAAGCTTTCTTT. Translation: CASRASGENEAFF.

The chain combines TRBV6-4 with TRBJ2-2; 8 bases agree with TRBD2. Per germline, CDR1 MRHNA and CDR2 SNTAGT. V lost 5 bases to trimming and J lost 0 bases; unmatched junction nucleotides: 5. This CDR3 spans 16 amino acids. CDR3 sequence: CASSQTSDANTGELFF. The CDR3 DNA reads TGTGCCAGCAGTCAGACTAGCGATGCGAACACCGGGGAGCTGTTTTTT.

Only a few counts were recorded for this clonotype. CDR3 coding DNA: TGTGCCAGCAGTTATTCCGACAGAGACACTGAAGCTTTCTTT. Translation gives CASSYSDRDTEAFF. The chain carries TRBV6-5 and TRBJ1-1; maybe TRBD1 (5 bases). The CDR3 runs 14 residues. V was shortened by 3 bases and J by 3 bases, with 11 bases between the two germline ends. Germline loops: CDR1 MNHEY, CDR2 SVGAGI.

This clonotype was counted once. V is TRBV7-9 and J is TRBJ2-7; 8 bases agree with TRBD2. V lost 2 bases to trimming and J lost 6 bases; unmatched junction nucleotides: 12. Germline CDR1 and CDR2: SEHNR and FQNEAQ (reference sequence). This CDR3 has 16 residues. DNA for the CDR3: TGTGCCAGCAGCTTAATACCCGGGGGCGGGAGGACCGAGCAGTACTTC. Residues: CASSLIPGGGRTEQYF.

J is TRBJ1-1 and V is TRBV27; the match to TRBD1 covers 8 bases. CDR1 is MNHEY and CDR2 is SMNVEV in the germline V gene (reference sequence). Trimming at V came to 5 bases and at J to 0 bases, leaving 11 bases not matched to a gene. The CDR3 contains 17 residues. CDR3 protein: CASSPSPGTGMNTEAFF. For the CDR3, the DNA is TGTGCCAGCAGTCCCTCACCCGGGACAGGCATGAACACTGAAGCTTTCTTT.

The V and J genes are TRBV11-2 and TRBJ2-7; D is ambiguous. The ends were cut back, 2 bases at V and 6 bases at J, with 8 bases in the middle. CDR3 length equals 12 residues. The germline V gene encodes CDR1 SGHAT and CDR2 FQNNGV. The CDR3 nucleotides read TGTGCCAGCAGCTTACAGGCGGTCGAGCAGTACTTC. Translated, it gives CASSLQAVEQYF.

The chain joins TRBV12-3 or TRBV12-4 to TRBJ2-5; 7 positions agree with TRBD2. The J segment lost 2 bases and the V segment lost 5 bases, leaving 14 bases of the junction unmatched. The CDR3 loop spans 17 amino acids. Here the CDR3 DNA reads TGTGCCAGCAGTCTAAAGCCCGGGACTAATGGACAAGAGACCCAGTACTTC. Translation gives CASSLKPGTNGQETQYF.

CDR3 sequence reads: CSSIMANTEAFF. The CDR3 DNA follows: TGCAGCAGTATTATGGCAAACACTGAAGCTTTCTTT. The chain carries TRBV29-1 and TRBJ1-1; no reliable D call. Trimming cost V 8 bases and J 2 bases, with 12 bases left between them. The CDR3 totals 12 residues. Germline CDR1 SQVTM, CDR2 ANQGSEA.

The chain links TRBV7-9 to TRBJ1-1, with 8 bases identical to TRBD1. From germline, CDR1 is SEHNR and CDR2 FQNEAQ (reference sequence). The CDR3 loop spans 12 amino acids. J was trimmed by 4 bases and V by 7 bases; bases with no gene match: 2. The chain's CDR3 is CASKTGGTEAFF. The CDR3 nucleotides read TGTGCCAGCAAAACAGGGGGCACTGAAGCTTTCTTT.

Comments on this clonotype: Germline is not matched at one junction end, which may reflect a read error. CDR3 bases: TGTGCCGGCAGTCTCGGACAGGTTCTTGGTGAAGCTTTCTTT. It is translated as CAGSLGQVLGEAFF. V is TRBV27 and J is TRBJ1-1, with 7 bases aligning to TRBD1. The CDR3 length is 14 residues. CDR1 is MNHEY and CDR2 is SMNVEV in the germline V gene (reference sequence).

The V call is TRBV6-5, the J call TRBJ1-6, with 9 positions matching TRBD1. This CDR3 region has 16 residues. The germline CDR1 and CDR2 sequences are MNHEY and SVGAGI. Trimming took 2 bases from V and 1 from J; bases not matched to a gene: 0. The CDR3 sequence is CASSYGTGSYNSPLHF. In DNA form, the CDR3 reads TGTGCCAGCAGTTACGGGACAGGGTCCTATAATTCACCCCTCCACTTT.

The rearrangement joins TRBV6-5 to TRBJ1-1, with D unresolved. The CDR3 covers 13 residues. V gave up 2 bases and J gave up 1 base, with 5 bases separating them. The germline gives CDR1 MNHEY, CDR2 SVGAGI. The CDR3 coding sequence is TGTGCCAGCAGTTACATCGGGAACACTGAAGCTTTCTTT. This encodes CASSYIGNTEAFF.

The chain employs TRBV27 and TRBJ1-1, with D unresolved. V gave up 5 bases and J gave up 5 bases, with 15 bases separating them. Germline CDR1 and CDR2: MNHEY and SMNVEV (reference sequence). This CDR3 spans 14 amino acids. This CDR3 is CASSLAEGETEAFF. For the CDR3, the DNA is TGTGCCAGCAGTCTCGCGGAGGGTGAAACTGAAGCTTTCTTT.

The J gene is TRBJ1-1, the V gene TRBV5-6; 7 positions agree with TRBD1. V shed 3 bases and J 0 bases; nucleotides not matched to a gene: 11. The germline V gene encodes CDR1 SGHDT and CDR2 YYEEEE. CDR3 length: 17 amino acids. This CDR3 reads CASSSLRQGIMNTEAFF. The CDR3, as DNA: TGTGCCAGCAGCTCCCTAAGACAGGGCATTATGAACACTGAAGCTTTCTTT.

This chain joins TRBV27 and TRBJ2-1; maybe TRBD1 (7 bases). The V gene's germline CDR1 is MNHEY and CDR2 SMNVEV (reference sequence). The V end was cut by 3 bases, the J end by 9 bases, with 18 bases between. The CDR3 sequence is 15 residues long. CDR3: CASSFTGGGYSEQFF. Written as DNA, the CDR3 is TGTGCCAGCAGTTTTACCGGAGGGGGCTATAGTGAGCAGTTCTTC.

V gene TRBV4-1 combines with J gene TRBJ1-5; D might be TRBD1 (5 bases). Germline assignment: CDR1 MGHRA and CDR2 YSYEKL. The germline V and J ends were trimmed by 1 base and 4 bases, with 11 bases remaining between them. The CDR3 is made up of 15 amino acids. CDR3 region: CASSQVSDSNQPQHF. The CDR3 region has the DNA TGCGCCAGCAGCCAAGTTTCAGACAGTAATCAGCCCCAGCATTTT.

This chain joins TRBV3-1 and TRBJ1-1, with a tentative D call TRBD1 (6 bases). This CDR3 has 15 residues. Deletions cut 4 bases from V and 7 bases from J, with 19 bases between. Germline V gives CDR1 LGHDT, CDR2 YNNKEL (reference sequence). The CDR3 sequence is CASSRLVGGVGEAFF. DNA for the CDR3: TGTGCCAGCAGCCGGTTAGTAGGGGGAGTTGGTGAAGCTTTCTTT.

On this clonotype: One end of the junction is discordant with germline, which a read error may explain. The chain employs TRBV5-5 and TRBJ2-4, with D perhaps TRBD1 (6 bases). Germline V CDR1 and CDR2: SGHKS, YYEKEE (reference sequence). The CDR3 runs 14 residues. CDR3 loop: CASQGRADKNIQYF. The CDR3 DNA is TGCGCCAGCCAGGGGAGAGCTGACAAAAACATTCAGTACTTC.